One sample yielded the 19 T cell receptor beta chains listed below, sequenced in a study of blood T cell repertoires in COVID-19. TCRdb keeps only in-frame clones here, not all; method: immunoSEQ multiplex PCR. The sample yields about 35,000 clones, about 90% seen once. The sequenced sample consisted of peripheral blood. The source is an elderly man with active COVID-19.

The CDR3 nucleotides are TGTGCCAGCAGCTTGGGGGGGGGTCAGCCCCAGCATTTT. Translating gives CASSLGGGQPQHF. The V gene is TRBV11-2, the J gene TRBJ1-5; perhaps TRBD1 as D (5 bases). V gave up 3 bases and J gave up 6 bases, with 9 bases separating them. Germline assignment: CDR1 SGHAT and CDR2 FQNNGV. CDR3 size: 13 residues.

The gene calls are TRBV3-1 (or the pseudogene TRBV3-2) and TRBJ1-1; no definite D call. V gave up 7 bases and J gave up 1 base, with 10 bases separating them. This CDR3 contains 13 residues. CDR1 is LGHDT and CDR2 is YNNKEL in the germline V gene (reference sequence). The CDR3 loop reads CASTRTENTEAFF. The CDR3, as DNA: TGTGCCAGCACCCGAACAGAGAACACTGAAGCTTTCTTT.

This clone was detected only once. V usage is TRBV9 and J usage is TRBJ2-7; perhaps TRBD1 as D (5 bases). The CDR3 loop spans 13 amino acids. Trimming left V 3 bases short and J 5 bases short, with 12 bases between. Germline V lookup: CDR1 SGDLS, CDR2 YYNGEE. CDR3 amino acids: CASSAGIWDEQYF. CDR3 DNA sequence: TGTGCCAGCAGCGCAGGGATCTGGGACGAGCAGTACTTC.

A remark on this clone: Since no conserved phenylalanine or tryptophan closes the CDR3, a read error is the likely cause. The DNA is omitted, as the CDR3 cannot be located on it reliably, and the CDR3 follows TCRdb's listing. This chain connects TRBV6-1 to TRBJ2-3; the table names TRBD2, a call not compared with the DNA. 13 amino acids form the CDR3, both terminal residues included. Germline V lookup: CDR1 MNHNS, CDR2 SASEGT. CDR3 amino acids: CASSELAERLEVL.

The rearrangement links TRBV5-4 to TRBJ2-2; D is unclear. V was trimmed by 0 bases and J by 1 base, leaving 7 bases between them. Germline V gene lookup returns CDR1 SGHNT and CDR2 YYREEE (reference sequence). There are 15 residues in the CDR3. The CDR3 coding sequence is TGTGCCAGCAGCTTGGTGCTAGAGAACACCGGGGAGCTGTTTTTT. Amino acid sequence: CASSLVLENTGELFF.

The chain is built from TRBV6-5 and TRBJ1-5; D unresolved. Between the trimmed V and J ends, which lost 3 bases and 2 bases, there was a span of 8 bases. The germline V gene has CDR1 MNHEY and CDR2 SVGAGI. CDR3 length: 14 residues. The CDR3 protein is CASSYSLGNQPQHF. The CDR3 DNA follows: TGTGCCAGCAGTTATTCCCTTGGCAATCAGCCCCAGCATTTT.

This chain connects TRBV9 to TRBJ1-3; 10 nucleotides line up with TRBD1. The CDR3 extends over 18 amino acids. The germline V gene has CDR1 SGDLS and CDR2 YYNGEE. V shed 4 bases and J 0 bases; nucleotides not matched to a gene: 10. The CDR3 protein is CASSRTGGLEISGNTIYF. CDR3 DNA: TGTGCCAGCAGCCGGACAGGGGGTCTGGAGATCTCTGGAAACACCATATATTTT.

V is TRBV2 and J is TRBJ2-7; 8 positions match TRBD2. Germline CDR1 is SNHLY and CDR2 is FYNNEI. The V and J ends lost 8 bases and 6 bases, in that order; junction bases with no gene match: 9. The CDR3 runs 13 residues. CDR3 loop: CASAKAGAVEQYF. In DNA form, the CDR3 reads TGTGCCAGCGCGAAAGCGGGAGCAGTCGAGCAGTACTTC.

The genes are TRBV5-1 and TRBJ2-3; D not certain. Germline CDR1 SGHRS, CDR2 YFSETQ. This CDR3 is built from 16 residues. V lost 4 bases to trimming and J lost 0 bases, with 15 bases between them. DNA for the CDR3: TGCGCCAGCAGCCGACACGATTCCTCTAGCACAGATACGCAGTATTTT. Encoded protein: CASSRHDSSSTDTQYF.

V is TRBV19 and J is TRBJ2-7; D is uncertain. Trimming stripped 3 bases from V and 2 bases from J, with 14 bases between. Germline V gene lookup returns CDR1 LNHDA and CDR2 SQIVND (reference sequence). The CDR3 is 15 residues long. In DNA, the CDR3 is TGTGCCAGTAGTATTTTGGCTCATGGTCCCTACGAGCAGTACTTC. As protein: CASSILAHGPYEQYF. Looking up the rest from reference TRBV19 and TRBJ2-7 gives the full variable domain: DGGITQSPKYLFRKEGQNVTLSCEQNLNHDAMYWYRQDPGQGLRLIYYSQIVNDFQKGDIAEGYSVSREKKESFPLTVTSAQKNPTAFYLCASSILAHGPYEQYFGPGTRLTVT.

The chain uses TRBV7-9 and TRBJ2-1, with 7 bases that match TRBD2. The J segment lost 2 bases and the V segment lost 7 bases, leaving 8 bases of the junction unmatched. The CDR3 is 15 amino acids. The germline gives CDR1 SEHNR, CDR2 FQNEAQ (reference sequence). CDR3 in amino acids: CASTLAGVAYNEQFF. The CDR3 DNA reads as TGTGCCAGCACCCTGGCGGGAGTGGCCTACAATGAGCAGTTCTTC.

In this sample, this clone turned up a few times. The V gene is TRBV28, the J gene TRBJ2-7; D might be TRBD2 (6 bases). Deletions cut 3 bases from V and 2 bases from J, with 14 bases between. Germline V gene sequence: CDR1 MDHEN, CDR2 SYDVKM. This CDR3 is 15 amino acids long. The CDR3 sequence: CASSLPSDDTYEQYF. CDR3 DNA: TGTGCCAGCAGTTTGCCTAGCGACGACACCTACGAGCAGTACTTC.

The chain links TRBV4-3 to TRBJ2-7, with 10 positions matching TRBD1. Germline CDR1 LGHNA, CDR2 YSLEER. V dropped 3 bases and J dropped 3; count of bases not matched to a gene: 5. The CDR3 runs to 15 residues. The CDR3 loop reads CASSQRQGAGYEQYF. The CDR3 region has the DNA TGCGCCAGCAGCCAGAGACAGGGGGCTGGCTACGAGCAGTACTTC.

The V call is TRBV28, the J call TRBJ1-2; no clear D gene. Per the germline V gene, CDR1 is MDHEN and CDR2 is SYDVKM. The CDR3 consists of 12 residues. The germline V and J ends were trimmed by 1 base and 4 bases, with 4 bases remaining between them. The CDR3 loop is CASSLLFYGYTF. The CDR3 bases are TGTGCCAGCAGTTTATTATTCTATGGCTACACCTTC.

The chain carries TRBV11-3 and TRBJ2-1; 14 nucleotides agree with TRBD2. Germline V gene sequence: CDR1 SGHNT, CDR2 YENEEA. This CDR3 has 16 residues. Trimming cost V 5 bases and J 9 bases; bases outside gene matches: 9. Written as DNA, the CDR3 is TGTGCCAGCAGCGGCGGACTAGCGGGAGGAGTCGGTGAGCAGTTCTTC. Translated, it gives CASSGGLAGGVGEQFF.

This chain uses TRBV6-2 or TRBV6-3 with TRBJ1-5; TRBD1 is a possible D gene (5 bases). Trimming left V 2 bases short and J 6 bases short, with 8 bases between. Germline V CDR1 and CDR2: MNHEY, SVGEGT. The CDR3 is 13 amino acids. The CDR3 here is CASSYIGGQPQHF. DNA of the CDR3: TGTGCCAGCAGTTACATCGGGGGTCAGCCCCAGCATTTT.

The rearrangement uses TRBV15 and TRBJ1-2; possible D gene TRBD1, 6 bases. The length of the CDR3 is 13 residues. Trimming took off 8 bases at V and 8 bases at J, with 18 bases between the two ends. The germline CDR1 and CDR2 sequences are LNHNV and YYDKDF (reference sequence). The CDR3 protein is CATSPPNRDGYTF. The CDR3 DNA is TGTGCCACCTCTCCACCGAACAGGGACGGCTACACCTTC.

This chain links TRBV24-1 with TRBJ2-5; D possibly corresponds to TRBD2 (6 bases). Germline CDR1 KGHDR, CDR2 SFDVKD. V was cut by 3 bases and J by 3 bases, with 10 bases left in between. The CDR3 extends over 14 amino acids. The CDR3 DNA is TGTGCCACCAGTGATGGGGACTGGGAAGAGACCCAGTACTTC. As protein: CATSDGDWEETQYF.

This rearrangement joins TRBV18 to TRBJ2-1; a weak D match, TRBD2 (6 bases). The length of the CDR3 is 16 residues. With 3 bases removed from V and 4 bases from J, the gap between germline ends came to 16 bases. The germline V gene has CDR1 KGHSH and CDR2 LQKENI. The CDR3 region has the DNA TGTGCCAGCTCACCGCCGTCTAAGGGAGGTTACAATGAGCAGTTCTTC. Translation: CASSPPSKGGYNEQFF.